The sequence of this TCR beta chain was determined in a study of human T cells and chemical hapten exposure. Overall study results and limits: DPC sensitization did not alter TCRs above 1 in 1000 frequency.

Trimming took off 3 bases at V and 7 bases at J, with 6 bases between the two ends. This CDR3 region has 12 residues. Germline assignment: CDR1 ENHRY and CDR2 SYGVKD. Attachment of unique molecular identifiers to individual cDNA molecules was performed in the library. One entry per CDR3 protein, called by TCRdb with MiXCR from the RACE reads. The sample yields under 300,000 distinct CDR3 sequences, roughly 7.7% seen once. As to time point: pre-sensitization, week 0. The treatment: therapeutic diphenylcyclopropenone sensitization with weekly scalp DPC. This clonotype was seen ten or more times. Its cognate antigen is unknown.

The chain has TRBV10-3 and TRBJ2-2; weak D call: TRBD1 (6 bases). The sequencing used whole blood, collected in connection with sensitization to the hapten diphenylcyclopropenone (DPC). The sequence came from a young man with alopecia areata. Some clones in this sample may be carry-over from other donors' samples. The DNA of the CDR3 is TGTGCCATCAGTGAACAGGGCGGGGAGCTGTTTTTT. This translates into CAISEQGGELFF.